Each of the 31 T cell receptor beta chains below was sequenced from the same sample in a study of CD8 T cells in Susac syndrome. RNA totalling roughly 0.45 to 1 ug underwent reverse transcription with random hexamers. From the immunoSEQ multiplex PCR reads, TCRdb called clonotypes with MiXCR, one entry per CDR3 protein. The sample holds around 150,000 distinct CDR3 sequences; 94% are singletons and the top ten take 0.27%. Sequences were obtained from CD8+ T cells from PBMCs. All receptors come from a human donor in good health.

The V call is TRBV27, the J call TRBJ2-1; 9 bases are shared with TRBD2. Germline V CDR1 and CDR2: MNHEY, SMNVEV (reference sequence). The length of the CDR3 is 15 residues. V lost 5 bases, J lost 6 bases, and 8 bases stayed unmatched. CDR3: CASSDVAGVVNEQFF. The CDR3, as DNA: TGTGCCAGCAGTGACGTAGCGGGAGTGGTCAATGAGCAGTTCTTC.

The chain is built from TRBV9 and TRBJ2-7, with D hard to call. Deletions cut 5 bases from V and 2 bases from J, with 11 bases between. Germline V gene lookup returns CDR1 SGDLS and CDR2 YYNGEE. CDR3 length: 13 amino acids. The CDR3 region is CASSRVPTYEQYF. CDR3 DNA: TGTGCCAGCAGTCGTGTTCCTACCTACGAGCAGTACTTC. The full variable domain, in which reference TRBV9 and TRBJ2-7 provide the parts outside the CDR3, is DSGVTQTPKHLITATGQRVTLRCSPRSGDLSVYWYQQSLDQGLQFLIQYYNGEERAKGNILERFSAQQFPDLHSELNLSSLELGDSALYFCASSRVPTYEQYFGPGTRLTVT.

The chain employs TRBV7-9 and TRBJ1-1, with a weak D call TRBD1 (5 bases). With 5 bases removed from V and 4 bases from J, the gap between germline ends came to 8 bases. From germline, CDR1 is SEHNR and CDR2 FQNEAQ (reference sequence). This CDR3 comprises 12 residues. The CDR3 loop is CASSVGGTEAFF. As DNA, the CDR3 is TGTGCCAGCAGCGTCGGGGGCACTGAAGCTTTCTTT.

This chain connects TRBV30 to TRBJ1-2; 7 bases are shared with TRBD1. Germline V lookup: CDR1 GTSNPN, CDR2 SVGIG (reference sequence). Trimming at V came to 5 bases and at J to 7 bases, leaving 4 bases not matched to a gene. This CDR3 is built from 11 residues. The CDR3 spells CAWDRAFGYTF. Written as DNA, the CDR3 is TGTGCCTGGGACAGGGCCTTTGGCTACACCTTC. Variable domain in full (rest from reference TRBV30 and TRBJ1-2): SQTIHQWPATLVQPVGSPLSLECTVEGTSNPNLYWYRQAAGRGLQLLFYSVGIGQISSEVPQNLSASRPQDRQFILSSKKLLLSDSGFYLCAWDRAFGYTFGSGTRLTVV.

The chain has TRBV7-2 and TRBJ2-1; the D gene is possibly TRBD2 (6 bases). V gave up 8 bases and J gave up 0 bases, with 11 bases separating them. The CDR3 is 14 residues long. Germline V gene data show CDR1 as SGHTA and CDR2 as FQGNSA. CDR3 coding DNA: TGTGCCAGCCTGACCGGGAGCTCCTACAATGAGCAGTTCTTC. It specifies CASLTGSSYNEQFF.

J is TRBJ1-1 and V is TRBV9; 11 nucleotides align to TRBD1. This CDR3 region has 16 residues. The germline CDR1 and CDR2 sequences are SGDLS and YYNGEE. With V trimmed by 4 bases and J by 0 bases, 5 bases remained unmatched. This chain's CDR3 is CASSPGTGGLNTEAFF. The CDR3 bases are TGTGCCAGCAGCCCCGGGACAGGGGGTCTGAACACTGAAGCTTTCTTT.

This clonotype appeared a single time. This sequence joins TRBV13 and TRBJ1-2; tentatively, D is TRBD1 (6 bases). CDR1 is PRHDT, CDR2 FYEKMQ, per germline (reference sequence). V was clipped by 0 bases and J by 2 bases, with 13 bases between them. This CDR3 has 16 residues. CDR3 loop: CASSLGASGGNYGYTF. The CDR3 DNA reads as TGTGCCAGCAGCTTAGGGGCCTCGGGGGGCAACTATGGCTACACCTTC.

The chain employs TRBV7-9 and TRBJ2-7, with a possible D match to TRBD1 (6 bases). Trimming shortened V by 5 bases and J by 3 bases, and 11 bases separated the two germline ends. Germline lookup yields CDR1 SEHNR and CDR2 FQNEAQ (reference sequence). The CDR3 contains 13 residues. This CDR3 reads CASSHGQIYEQYF. CDR3 bases: TGTGCCAGCAGCCACGGACAGATCTACGAGCAGTACTTC.

The chain combines TRBV6-5 with TRBJ1-4, with D unclear. The germline V gene encodes CDR1 MNHEY and CDR2 SVGAGI. V lost 0 bases to trimming and J lost 4 bases, with 9 bases between them. The CDR3 length is 15 residues. CDR3 nucleotides: TGTGCCAGCAGTTACTCTCGACGGAGTAATGAAAAACTGTTTTTT. It translates to CASSYSRRSNEKLFF.

The rearrangement links TRBV29-1 to TRBJ2-1; D unclear. V lost 7 bases, J lost 8 bases, and 15 bases lay in between. CDR3 length: 12 amino acids. The germline gives CDR1 SQVTM, CDR2 ANQGSEA. CDR3 amino acids: CSARVRGYEQFF. The CDR3 DNA follows: TGCAGCGCTAGGGTGCGTGGCTATGAGCAGTTCTTC.

The chain has TRBV20-1 and TRBJ2-4; 7 positions match TRBD2. The trim removed 5 bases at V and 4 bases at J, leaving 11 bases unmatched. Germline CDR1 DFQATT, CDR2 SNEGSKA (reference sequence). The CDR3 runs to 15 residues. CDR3 protein: CSAPAAGVVKNIQYF. The DNA of the CDR3 is TGCAGTGCTCCCGCGGCGGGAGTAGTTAAAAACATTCAGTACTTC.

This clonotype was observed a single time. This rearrangement joins TRBV14 to TRBJ1-2, with TRBD1 matching 7 bases. The J segment lost 7 bases and the V segment lost 4 bases, leaving 15 bases of the junction unmatched. CDR3 length: 16 residues. Per germline, CDR1 SGHDN and CDR2 FVKESK. CDR3 region: CASSRSGQAEVVGYTF. CDR3 sequence (DNA): TGTGCCAGCAGCCGATCCGGACAGGCGGAGGTTGTTGGCTACACCTTC. Combining the CDR3 with reference TRBV14 and TRBJ1-2 gives the whole variable domain EAGVTQFPSHSVIEKGQTVTLRCDPISGHDNLYWYRRVMGKEIKFLLHFVKESKQDESGMPNNRFLAERTGGTYSTLKVQPAELEDSGVYFCASSRSGQAEVVGYTFGSGTRLTVV.

This clonotype was counted a few times. The chain has TRBV29-1 and TRBJ2-6; maybe TRBD2 (5 bases). The CDR3 has 15 amino acids. V gave up 6 bases and J gave up 3 bases, with 15 bases separating them. Germline CDR1 is SQVTM and CDR2 is ANQGSEA. CDR3 nucleotide sequence: TGCAGCGTACCTGAAGAGGGTTATGGGGCCAACGTCCTGACTTTC. It encodes CSVPEEGYGANVLTF. Full variable domain (outside the CDR3, taken from reference TRBV29-1 and TRBJ2-6): SAVISQKPSRDICQRGTSLTIQCQVDSQVTMMFWYRQQPGQSLTLIATANQGSEATYESGFVIDKFPISRPNLTFSTLTVSNMSPEDSSIYLCSVPEEGYGANVLTFGAGSRLTVL.

The chain carries TRBV15 and TRBJ2-2; D ambiguous. Germline V gene lookup returns CDR1 LNHNV and CDR2 YYDKDF (reference sequence). The length of the CDR3 is 13 residues. The ends were cut back, 5 bases at V and 4 bases at J, with 8 bases in the middle. CDR3 nucleotides: TGTGCCACCAGCGGCATAGTCACCGGGGAGCTGTTTTTT. Translated: CATSGIVTGELFF.

This chain joins TRBV5-6 and TRBJ1-4; TRBD1 matches 9 bases. The CDR3 length is 15 residues. V was clipped by 4 bases and J by 8 bases; unmatched bases: 9. Germline V gene data show CDR1 as SGHDT and CDR2 as YYEEEE. The chain's CDR3 is CASSRLTGGYEKLFF. CDR3 DNA sequence: TGTGCCAGCAGCCGCTTGACAGGGGGATACGAAAAACTGTTTTTT.

V gene TRBV4-2 combines with J gene TRBJ1-1, with D unresolved. The CDR3 has 17 amino acids. CDR1 and CDR2 (germline): LGHNA, YNFKEQ. With 0 bases removed from V and 0 bases from J, the gap between germline ends came to 14 bases. The CDR3 coding sequence is TGTGCCAGCAGCCAAGACCCTACCTCAACATTGAACACTGAAGCTTTCTTT. It translates to CASSQDPTSTLNTEAFF.

The chain couples TRBV29-1 to TRBJ1-1; D is uncertain. Trimming stripped 7 bases from V and 1 base from J, with 10 bases between. The CDR3 runs to 12 residues. Germline CDR1 and CDR2: SQVTM and ANQGSEA. The DNA of the CDR3 is TGCAGCGCCCTGGGCCCGAACACTGAAGCTTTCTTT. This sequence encodes CSALGPNTEAFF.

V is TRBV12-3 or TRBV12-4 and J is TRBJ1-4; tentatively, D is TRBD1 (6 bases). CDR3 length: 13 amino acids. The ends were cut back, 3 bases at V and 7 bases at J, with 9 bases in the middle. CDR3: CASSLEGGEKLFF. CDR3 coding DNA: TGTGCCAGCAGTTTGGAGGGGGGTGAAAAACTGTTTTTT.

The rearrangement uses TRBV5-4 and TRBJ2-3, with TRBD2 matching over 7 bases. The CDR3 is 20 residues long. The junction had 22 bases not matched to a gene; V was cut back by 4 bases and J by 2 bases. The germline V gene encodes CDR1 SGHNT and CDR2 YYREEE (reference sequence). The CDR3 spells CASSRNKRAGPETPTDTQYF. CDR3 in DNA: TGTGCCAGCAGCCGAAACAAGAGAGCGGGACCTGAGACCCCCACAGATACGCAGTATTTT.

The V call is TRBV27, the J call TRBJ1-1, with D maybe TRBD1 (6 bases). The germline gives CDR1 MNHEY, CDR2 SMNVEV (reference sequence). Trimming pared 2 bases from V and 3 bases from J, leaving 16 bases between. This CDR3 is built from 16 residues. CDR3 nucleotide sequence: TGTGCCAGCAGTTTAAGCTGGGAAGGGGGGGACACTGAAGCTTTCTTT. As protein: CASSLSWEGGDTEAFF.

The CDR3 coding sequence is TGTGCCAGCAGTTCAACGACAGGGGAGAGACACGAGCAGTACTTC. It specifies CASSSTTGERHEQYF. The gene calls are TRBV28 and TRBJ2-7, with 8 bases matching TRBD1. CDR3 length: 15 residues. The V segment lost 4 bases and the J segment 5 bases; nucleotides outside the gene matches: 10. Germline V lookup: CDR1 MDHEN, CDR2 SYDVKM.

The rearrangement uses TRBV9 and TRBJ2-1; a possible D gene is TRBD2 (5 bases). V dropped 4 bases and J dropped 8 bases, with 10 bases sitting between them. Germline lookup yields CDR1 SGDLS and CDR2 YYNGEE. CDR3 length: 12 residues. CDR3 DNA: TGTGCCAGCAGCCAATCGGGGTATGAGCAGTTCTTC. Encoded protein: CASSQSGYEQFF.

This sequence joins TRBV9 and TRBJ2-3; D not certain. The CDR3 runs 14 residues. The V end was cut by 0 bases, the J end by 0 bases, with 5 bases between. Germline CDR1 is SGDLS and CDR2 is YYNGEE. Here the CDR3 DNA reads TGTGCCAGCAGCGTAGGGATTAGCACAGATACGCAGTATTTT. Its translation is CASSVGISTDTQYF.

This chain connects TRBV12-3 or TRBV12-4 to TRBJ2-1; D is uncertain. This CDR3 is 12 amino acids long. V was shortened by 0 bases and J by 10 bases, with 7 bases between the two germline ends. CDR3 sequence reads: CASSLAPREQFF. The DNA of the CDR3 is TGTGCCAGCAGTTTAGCGCCAAGAGAGCAGTTCTTC.

This chain connects TRBV12-3 or TRBV12-4 to TRBJ2-7; D gene uncertain. Trimming took 3 bases from V and 2 from J, leaving 8 bases between them. The CDR3 runs 13 residues. CDR3 nucleotide sequence: TGTGCCAGCAGTTTTCAGACCCCCTACGAGCAGTACTTC. Its protein product is CASSFQTPYEQYF.

This chain connects TRBV20-1 to TRBJ2-3, with D uncertain. V was clipped by 4 bases and J by 3 bases, with 14 bases between them. Germline assignment: CDR1 DFQATT and CDR2 SNEGSKA (reference sequence). This CDR3 region has 14 residues. CDR3 nucleotides: TGCAGTGCTACGATTTATGGGGAAACAGATACGCAGTATTTT. Translation: CSATIYGETDTQYF.

The gene calls are TRBV19 and TRBJ2-7; no reliable D call. The CDR3 runs 13 residues. Germline V gene lookup returns CDR1 LNHDA and CDR2 SQIVND (reference sequence). V lost 8 bases and J 2 bases, leaving 13 bases between the germline ends. The CDR3 is CASGMGGTYEQYF. The CDR3 coding sequence is TGTGCCAGTGGGATGGGTGGAACCTACGAGCAGTACTTC.

The chain is built from TRBV7-2 and TRBJ2-3; D might be TRBD1 or TRBD2, each matching 5 bases. The CDR3 runs to 16 residues. Trimming pared 1 base from V and 2 bases from J, leaving 13 bases between. Germline V CDR1 and CDR2: SGHTA, FQGNSA. The CDR3 reads CASSLVGSGTTDTQYF. In nucleotides, the CDR3 is TGTGCCAGCAGCTTAGTGGGGAGTGGGACCACAGATACGCAGTATTTT.

This chain uses TRBV5-1 with TRBJ1-5; D possibly corresponds to TRBD1 (6 bases). Germline CDR1 is SGHRS and CDR2 is YFSETQ. Trimming removed 0 bases at V and 7 bases at J, with 14 bases between. This CDR3 comprises 15 residues. The CDR3 DNA reads as TGCGCCAGCAGCTTGGGGGACACCCAGGGCCAGCCCCAGCATTTT. Protein sequence: CASSLGDTQGQPQHF.

This clonotype came up once. V is TRBV5-4 and J is TRBJ1-1; no clear D gene. Germline V gives CDR1 SGHNT, CDR2 YYREEE (reference sequence). Trimming left V 1 base short and J 0 bases short, with 4 bases between. This CDR3 contains 13 residues. The CDR3 coding sequence is TGTGCCAGCAGCTTGAACGTGAACACTGAAGCTTTCTTT. Its protein product is CASSLNVNTEAFF. The full variable domain, its missing parts supplied by reference TRBV5-4 and TRBJ1-1, is ETGVTQSPTHLIKTRGQQVTLRCSSQSGHNTVSWYQQALGQGPQFIFQYYREEENGRGNFPPRFSGLQFPNYSSELNVNALELDDSALYLCASSLNVNTEAFFGQGTRLTVV.

The genes are TRBV7-3 and TRBJ2-1; no clear D gene. This CDR3 has 13 amino acids. Germline V gene sequence: CDR1 SGHTA, CDR2 FQGTGA. The V end was cut by 1 base, the J end by 8 bases, with 9 bases between. CDR3 region: CASSLRAADEQFF. CDR3 coding DNA: TGTGCCAGCAGCTTAAGGGCCGCAGATGAGCAGTTCTTC.